One and the same sample provided the 16 T cell receptor beta chains below, sequenced in a study of blood T cell repertoires in COVID-19. Data came from immunoSEQ multiplex PCR; TCRdb stores just in-frame clones and leaves some out. The data show a few hundred thousand clones, 65% to 90% seen once. The material sequenced was peripheral blood. Receptors were obtained from a human donor in a cohort sampled during active COVID-19.

The chain links TRBV7-2 to TRBJ1-1; D gene uncertain. The V gene lost 5 bases and the J gene lost 5 bases, with 15 bases spanning the gap. Germline values: CDR1 SGHTA, CDR2 FQGNSA. The length of the CDR3 is 14 residues. CDR3 sequence: CASSGRSRRTEAFF. The CDR3 DNA follows: TGTGCCAGCAGCGGAAGAAGCCGCAGGACTGAAGCTTTCTTT. The full variable domain, rest sourced from reference TRBV7-2 and TRBJ1-1, is GAGVSQSPSNKVTEKGKDVELRCDPISGHTALYWYRQSLGQGLEFLIYFQGNSAPDKSGLPSDRFSAERTGGSVSTLTIQRTQQEDSAVYLCASSGRSRRTEAFFGQGTRLTVV.

The CDR3 nucleotides are TGTGCCAGCATTGACTGGGCTAATACGCAGTATTTT. Translating gives CASIDWANTQYF. The chain is built from TRBV25-1 and TRBJ2-3; D gene uncertain. Germline assignment: CDR1 MGHDK and CDR2 SYGVNS. This CDR3 has 12 amino acids. Trimming pared 7 bases from V and 7 bases from J, leaving 12 bases between.

The chain carries TRBV10-2 and TRBJ2-7; 10 bases line up with TRBD1. The germline V gene encodes CDR1 WSHSY and CDR2 SAAADI. The CDR3 covers 15 residues. The junction had 10 bases not matched to a gene; V was cut back by 6 bases and J by 5 bases. CDR3 sequence reads: CASSGDRGQIDEQYF. The CDR3 region has the DNA TGCGCCAGCAGCGGAGACAGGGGGCAAATTGACGAGCAGTACTTC.

This chain links TRBV5-1 with TRBJ1-1; 9 bases map to TRBD1. The germline gives CDR1 SGHRS, CDR2 YFSETQ. There are 14 residues in the CDR3. After removal of 4 bases from V and 1 base from J, the junction contained 2 bases not matched to a gene. The CDR3 spells CASSKGQGNTEAFF. CDR3 nucleotide sequence: TGCGCCAGCAGCAAGGGACAGGGGAACACTGAAGCTTTCTTT.

The chain links TRBV6-1 to TRBJ1-2; 8 bases agree with TRBD1. With V trimmed by 2 bases and J by 5 bases, 1 base remained unmatched. This CDR3 comprises 13 residues. Germline CDR1 and CDR2: MNHNS and SASEGT. The CDR3 loop is CASSERQGYGYTF. Here the CDR3 DNA reads TGTGCCAGCAGTGAAAGACAGGGGTATGGCTACACCTTC.

This rearrangement joins TRBV5-1 to TRBJ1-3; TRBD1 might be the D (6 bases). Deletions cut 0 bases from V and 2 bases from J, with 15 bases between. The CDR3 is 17 residues long. Germline CDR1 is SGHRS and CDR2 is YFSETQ. The CDR3 reads CASSLDRQVFAGNTIYF. Written as DNA, the CDR3 is TGCGCCAGCAGCTTGGACAGACAGGTATTCGCTGGAAACACCATATATTTT. The full variable domain, its missing parts supplied by reference TRBV5-1 and TRBJ1-3, is KAGVTQTPRYLIKTRGQQVTLSCSPISGHRSVSWYQQTPGQGLQFLFEYFSETQRNKGNFPGRFSGRQFSNSRSEMNVSTLELGDSALYLCASSLDRQVFAGNTIYFGEGSWLTVV.

The chain recombines TRBV9 with TRBJ1-3; TRBD1 matches at 7 bases. The CDR3 loop spans 16 amino acids. Unmatched junction bases numbered 10, after V lost 3 bases and J lost 4 bases. The germline V gene encodes CDR1 SGDLS and CDR2 YYNGEE. The CDR3 is CASSAIPDRWGNTIYF. CDR3 bases: TGTGCCAGCAGCGCCATTCCGGACAGGTGGGGAAACACCATATATTTT.

This clone was seen once. The chain has TRBV30 and TRBJ2-2; 14 bases are shared with TRBD2. V lost 3 bases to trimming and J lost 6 bases; unmatched junction nucleotides: 18. The germline V gene has CDR1 GTSNPN and CDR2 SVGIG (reference sequence). The CDR3 is 20 residues long. The CDR3 sequence: CAWSPTSGGAGFPTPGELFF. CDR3 DNA: TGTGCCTGGAGCCCGACTAGCGGGGGGGCTGGTTTTCCTACCCCCGGGGAGCTGTTTTTT.

This sequence joins TRBV4-1 and TRBJ2-7; 9 bases are shared with TRBD2. The CDR3 extends over 17 amino acids. Germline lookup yields CDR1 MGHRA and CDR2 YSYEKL. The V gene end was trimmed by 4 bases and the J gene end by 5 bases; junction bases not matched to a gene: 15. CDR3 coding DNA: TGCGCCAGCAGCCGCCTCGCGGGGGGGGATGGGGTCGACGAGCAGTACTTC. Residues: CASSRLAGGDGVDEQYF.

The chain has TRBV5-1 and TRBJ2-2, with D maybe TRBD1 (6 bases). This CDR3 contains 17 residues. Trimming shortened V by 7 bases and J by 0 bases, and 19 bases separated the two germline ends. The germline V gene encodes CDR1 SGHRS and CDR2 YFSETQ. CDR3 protein: CASRSSRGRANTGELFF. The CDR3 bases are TGCGCCAGCCGATCCTCGAGGGGGAGAGCGAACACCGGGGAGCTGTTTTTT. Filled out from reference TRBV5-1 and TRBJ2-2, the complete variable domain reads KAGVTQTPRYLIKTRGQQVTLSCSPISGHRSVSWYQQTPGQGLQFLFEYFSETQRNKGNFPGRFSGRQFSNSRSEMNVSTLELGDSALYLCASRSSRGRANTGELFFGEGSRLTVL.

The genes are TRBV6-4 and TRBJ2-3; 7 bases map to TRBD2. The trim removed 9 bases at V and 0 bases at J, leaving 9 bases unmatched. Germline V gives CDR1 MRHNA, CDR2 SNTAGT. The CDR3 sequence is 15 residues long. In DNA, the CDR3 is TGTGCCAGACCCAGGGAGGGCTTTAGCACAGATACGCAGTATTTT. Translating gives CARPREGFSTDTQYF.

This clone was counted only a few times. The chain employs TRBV24-1 and TRBJ2-1; 10 nucleotides agree with TRBD1. This CDR3 contains 12 residues. J gave up 8 bases and V 9 bases, and 3 bases lay outside the gene matches. Germline V CDR1 and CDR2: KGHDR, SFDVKD. The CDR3 loop reads CATGTGEYEQFF. The CDR3 DNA sequence: TGTGCCACCGGGACAGGGGAATATGAGCAGTTCTTC.

This chain connects TRBV9 to TRBJ1-3, with unresolved D. The CDR3 covers 15 residues. V lost 0 bases and J 1 base, leaving 8 bases between the germline ends. Germline CDR1 SGDLS, CDR2 YYNGEE. The CDR3 here is CASSVVPGSGNTIYF. The CDR3 nucleotides read TGTGCCAGCAGCGTAGTCCCAGGATCTGGAAACACCATATATTTT.

The chain carries TRBV5-1 and TRBJ2-3; 7 bases line up with TRBD2. The junction had 11 bases not matched to a gene; V was cut back by 4 bases and J by 9 bases. The CDR3 runs 14 residues. CDR1 is SGHRS, CDR2 YFSETQ, per germline. The CDR3 here is CASSLGGGEGTQYF. CDR3 nucleotides: TGCGCCAGCAGCCTTGGAGGAGGGGAGGGGACGCAGTATTTT.

The table lists this clone with a few counts. The rearrangement joins TRBV6-2 or TRBV6-3 to TRBJ1-5; 7 nucleotides align to TRBD1. The CDR3 is 15 amino acids. The ends lost 4 bases at V and 4 bases at J; junction bases unmatched: 7. CDR1 is MNHEY and CDR2 is SVGEGT in the germline V gene. This chain's CDR3 is CASSSGQVRNQPQHF. The CDR3 nucleotides are TGTGCCAGCAGTTCCGGACAGGTTAGAAATCAGCCCCAGCATTTT.

This clone was observed a handful of times. The chain is built from TRBV19 and TRBJ1-1, with 8 bases aligning to TRBD1. Germline trimming cut 4 bases from V and 1 base from J; bases unmatched to any gene: 5. This CDR3 spans 15 amino acids. Germline V CDR1 and CDR2: LNHDA, SQIVND (reference sequence). The CDR3 coding sequence is TGTGCCAGTAGTACCTTCGGACAGGGGAACACTGAAGCTTTCTTT. As protein: CASSTFGQGNTEAFF. The full variable domain, completed using reference TRBV19 and TRBJ1-1, is DGGITQSPKYLFRKEGQNVTLSCEQNLNHDAMYWYRQDPGQGLRLIYYSQIVNDFQKGDIAEGYSVSREKKESFPLTVTSAQKNPTAFYLCASSTFGQGNTEAFFGQGTRLTVV.